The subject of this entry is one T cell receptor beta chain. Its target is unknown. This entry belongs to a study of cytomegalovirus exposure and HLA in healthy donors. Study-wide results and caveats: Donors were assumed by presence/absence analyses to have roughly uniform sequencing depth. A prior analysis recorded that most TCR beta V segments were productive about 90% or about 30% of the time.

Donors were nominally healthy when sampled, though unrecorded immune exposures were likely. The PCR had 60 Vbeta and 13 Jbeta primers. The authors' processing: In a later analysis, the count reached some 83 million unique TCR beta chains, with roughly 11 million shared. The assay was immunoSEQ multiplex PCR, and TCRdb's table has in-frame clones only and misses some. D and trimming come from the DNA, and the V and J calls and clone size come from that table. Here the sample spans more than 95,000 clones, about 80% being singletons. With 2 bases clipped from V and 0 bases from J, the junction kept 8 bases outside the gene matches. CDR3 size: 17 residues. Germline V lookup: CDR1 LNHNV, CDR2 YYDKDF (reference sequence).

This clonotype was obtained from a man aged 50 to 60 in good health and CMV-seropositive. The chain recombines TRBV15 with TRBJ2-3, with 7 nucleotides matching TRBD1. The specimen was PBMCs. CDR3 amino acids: CATSRSVGQSSTDTQYF. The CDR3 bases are TGTGCCACCAGCAGATCTGTGGGACAGTCTAGCACAGATACGCAGTATTTT.